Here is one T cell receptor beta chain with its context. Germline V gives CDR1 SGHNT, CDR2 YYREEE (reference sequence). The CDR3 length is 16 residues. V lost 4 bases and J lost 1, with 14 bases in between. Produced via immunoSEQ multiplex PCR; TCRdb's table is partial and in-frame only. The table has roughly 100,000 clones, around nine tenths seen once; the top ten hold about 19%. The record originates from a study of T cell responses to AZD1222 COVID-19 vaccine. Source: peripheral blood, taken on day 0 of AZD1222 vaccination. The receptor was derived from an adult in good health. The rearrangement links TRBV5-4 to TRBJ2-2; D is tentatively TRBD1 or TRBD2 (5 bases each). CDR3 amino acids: CASSRSGTVNTGELFF. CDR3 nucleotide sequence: TGTGCCAGCAGCCGTTCCGGGACGGTGAACACCGGGGAGCTGTTTTTT. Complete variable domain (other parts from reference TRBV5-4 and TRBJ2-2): ETGVTQSPTHLIKTRGQQVTLRCSSQSGHNTVSWYQQALGQGPQFIFQYYREEENGRGNFPPRFSGLQFPNYSSELNVNALELDDSALYLCASSRSGTVNTGELFFGEGSRLTVL.